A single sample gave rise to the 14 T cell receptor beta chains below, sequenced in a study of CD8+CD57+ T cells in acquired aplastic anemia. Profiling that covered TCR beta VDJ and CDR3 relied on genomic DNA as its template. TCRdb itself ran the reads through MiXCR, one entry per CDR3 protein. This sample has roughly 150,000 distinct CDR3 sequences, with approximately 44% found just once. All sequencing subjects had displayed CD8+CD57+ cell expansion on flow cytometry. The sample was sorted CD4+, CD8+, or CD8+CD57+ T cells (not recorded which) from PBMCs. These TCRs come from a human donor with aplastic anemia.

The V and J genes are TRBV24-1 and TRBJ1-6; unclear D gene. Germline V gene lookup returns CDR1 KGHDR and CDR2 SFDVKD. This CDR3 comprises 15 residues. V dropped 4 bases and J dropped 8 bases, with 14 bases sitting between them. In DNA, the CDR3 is TGTGCCACCAGTGAATTGCACCGGAAGTATTCACCCCTCCACTTT. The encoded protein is CATSELHRKYSPLHF.

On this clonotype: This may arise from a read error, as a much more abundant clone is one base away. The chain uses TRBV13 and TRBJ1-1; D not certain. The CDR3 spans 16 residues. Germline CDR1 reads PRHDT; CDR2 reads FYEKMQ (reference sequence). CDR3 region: CGSSSALQYPNTEAFF. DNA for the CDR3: TGTGGCAGCAGCTCAGCATTACAGTACCCGAACACTGAAGCTTTCTTT. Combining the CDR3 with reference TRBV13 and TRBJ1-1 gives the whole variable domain AAGVIQSPRHLIKEKRETATLKCYPIPRHDTVYWYQQGPGQDPQFLISFYEKMQSDKGSIPDRFSAQQFSDYHSELNMSSLELGDSALYFCGSSSALQYPNTEAFFGQGTRLTVV.

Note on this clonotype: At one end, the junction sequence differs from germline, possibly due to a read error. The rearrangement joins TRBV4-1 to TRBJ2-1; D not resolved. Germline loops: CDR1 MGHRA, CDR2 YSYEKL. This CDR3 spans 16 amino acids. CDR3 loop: CASSRSGVSSHNEQFF. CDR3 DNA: TGCGCCAGCAGCAGAAGTGGGGTGAGCTCCCACAATGAGCAGTTCTTC.

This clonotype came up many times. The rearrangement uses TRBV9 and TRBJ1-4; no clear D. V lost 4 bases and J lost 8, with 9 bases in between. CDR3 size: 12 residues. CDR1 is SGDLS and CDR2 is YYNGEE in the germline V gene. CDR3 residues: CASSQDIEKLFF. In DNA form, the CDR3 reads TGTGCCAGCAGCCAAGATATCGAAAAACTGTTTTTT.

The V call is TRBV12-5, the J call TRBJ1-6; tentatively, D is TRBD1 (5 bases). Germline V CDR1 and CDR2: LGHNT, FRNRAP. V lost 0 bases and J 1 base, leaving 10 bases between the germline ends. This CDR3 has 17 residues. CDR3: CASGLVHGGSYNSPLHF. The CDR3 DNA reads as TGTGCTAGTGGTTTGGTACACGGGGGTTCCTATAATTCACCCCTCCACTTT.

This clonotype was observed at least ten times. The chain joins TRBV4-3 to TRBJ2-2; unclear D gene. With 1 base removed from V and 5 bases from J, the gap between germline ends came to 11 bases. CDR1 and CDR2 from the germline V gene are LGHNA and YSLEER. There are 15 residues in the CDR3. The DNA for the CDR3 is TGCGCCAGCAGCCAAGCTCTAGGCCCGACCGGGGAGCTGTTTTTT. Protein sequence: CASSQALGPTGELFF.

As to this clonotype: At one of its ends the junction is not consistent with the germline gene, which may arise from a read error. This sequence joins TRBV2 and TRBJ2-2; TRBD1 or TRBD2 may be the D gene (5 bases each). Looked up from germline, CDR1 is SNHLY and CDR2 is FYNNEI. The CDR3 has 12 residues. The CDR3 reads CASSHFTGGLFF. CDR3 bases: TGTGCCAGCAGCCACTTCACTGGGGGGCTGTTTTTT.

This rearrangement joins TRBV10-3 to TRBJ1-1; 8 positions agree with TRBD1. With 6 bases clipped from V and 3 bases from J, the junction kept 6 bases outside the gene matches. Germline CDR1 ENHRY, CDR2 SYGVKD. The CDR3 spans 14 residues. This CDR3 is CAIREGQGHTEAFF. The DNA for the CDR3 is TGTGCCATCAGAGAAGGACAGGGCCACACTGAAGCTTTCTTT.

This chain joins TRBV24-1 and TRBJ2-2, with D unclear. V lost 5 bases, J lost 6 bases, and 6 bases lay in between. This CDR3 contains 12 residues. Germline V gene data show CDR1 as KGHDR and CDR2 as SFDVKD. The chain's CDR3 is CATSVASGELFF. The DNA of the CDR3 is TGTGCCACCAGTGTAGCATCCGGGGAGCTGTTTTTT.

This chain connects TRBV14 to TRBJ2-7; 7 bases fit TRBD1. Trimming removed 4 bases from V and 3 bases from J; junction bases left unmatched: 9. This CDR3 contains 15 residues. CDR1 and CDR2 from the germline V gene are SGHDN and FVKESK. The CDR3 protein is CASSLRRTGGYEQYF. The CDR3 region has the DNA TGTGCCAGCAGCCTTAGAAGGACAGGAGGCTACGAGCAGTACTTC. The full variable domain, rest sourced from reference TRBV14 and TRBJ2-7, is EAGVTQFPSHSVIEKGQTVTLRCDPISGHDNLYWYRRVMGKEIKFLLHFVKESKQDESGMPNNRFLAERTGGTYSTLKVQPAELEDSGVYFCASSLRRTGGYEQYFGPGTRLTVT.

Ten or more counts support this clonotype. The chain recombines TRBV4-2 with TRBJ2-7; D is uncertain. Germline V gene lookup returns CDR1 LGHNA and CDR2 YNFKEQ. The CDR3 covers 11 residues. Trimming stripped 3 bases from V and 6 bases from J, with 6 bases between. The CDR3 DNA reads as TGTGCCAGCAGCCATAATCCCGAGCAGTACGTC. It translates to CASSHNPEQYV.

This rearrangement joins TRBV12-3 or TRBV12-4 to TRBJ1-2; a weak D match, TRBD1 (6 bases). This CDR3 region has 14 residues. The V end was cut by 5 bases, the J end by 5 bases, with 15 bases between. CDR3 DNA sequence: TGTGCCAGCAGTCCCTTTGGACAGACTTATGGCTACACCTTC. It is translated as CASSPFGQTYGYTF.

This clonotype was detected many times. CDR3 in DNA: TGTGCCACCAGCGGGAGAGGGAACAGCGATGAGCAGTTCTTC. Translated, it gives CATSGRGNSDEQFF. The J gene is TRBJ2-1, the V gene TRBV15; possible D gene TRBD2, 5 bases. The germline CDR1 and CDR2 sequences are LNHNV and YYDKDF (reference sequence). The V end was cut by 5 bases, the J end by 8 bases, with 16 bases between. This CDR3 is built from 14 residues.

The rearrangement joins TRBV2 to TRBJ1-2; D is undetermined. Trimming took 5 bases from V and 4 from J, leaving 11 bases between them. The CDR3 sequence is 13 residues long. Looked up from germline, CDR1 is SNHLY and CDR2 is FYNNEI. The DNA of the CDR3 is TGTGCCAGCAGTTTGTCAGAAACCTATGGCTACACCTTC. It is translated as CASSLSETYGYTF.